This T cell receptor (beta chain) is drawn from a study of identifying expanded T cells in peripheral blood. The germline V gene encodes CDR1 KGHSH and CDR2 LQKENI. V lost 1 base, J lost 5 bases, and 13 bases lay in between. There are 15 residues in the CDR3. TCRdb's copy holds only in-frame clones and misses some; the assay was immunoSEQ multiplex PCR. The sample holds 100,000 or so clones, around 89% seen once. Study-wide results and limits: Variance in clone template counts between approximately 2-week samples significantly increased with total template count across all healthy donors.

During the collection period, no donor immune events like infections were recorded. Points on this clone: No antigen is known for it.

The receptor comes from a person aged 18 to 75 in good health. The chain employs TRBV18 and TRBJ2-3; the D gene is possibly TRBD1 (5 bases). Sequences were obtained from blood. CDR3: CASSPQQDGQDTQYF. The CDR3, as DNA: TGTGCCAGCTCACCACAGCAGGACGGACAAGATACGCAGTATTTT.